This TCR beta chain originates from a study of blood T cells in healthy people across ages. Study in general: Template switching retrieved approximately one barcoded beta molecule for each two T cells.

Findings and limits, study-wide: Possibly confounding the expanded clonotype changes was the fact that donor CMV status was unknown. Long-lived donors exceeded aged donors in naive CD4+ cells and diversity.

Together with a sample-barcoded 5' primer, a J-beta primer mix was included in a second PCR lasting about 6 to 11 cycles. TCRdb passed the 5' RACE reads through MiXCR, listing each CDR3 protein once. Found here are approximately 690,000 distinct CDR3 sequences, roughly 41% of them singletons; the top ten hold 30%. As regards this clonotype: The antigen is unknown.

Total RNA, at least 6 micrograms per sample, was extracted from PBMCs. Sequencing was performed on blood. The TCR was taken from an elderly man in good health.

The CDR3 loop is CAWSLAGVKIRFF. CDR3 coding DNA: TGTGCCTGGAGTCTGGCGGGAGTTAAGATCAGGTTCTTC. The chain joins TRBV30 to TRBJ2-1; TRBD2 matches at 7 bases. The germline V gene encodes CDR1 GTSNPN and CDR2 SVGIG (reference sequence). J was trimmed by 15 bases and V by 2 bases; bases with no gene match: 13. This CDR3 is built from 13 residues. Using reference TRBV30 and TRBJ2-1 for the parts outside the CDR3, the full variable domain is SQTIHQWPATLVQPVGSPLSLECTVEGTSNPNLYWYRQAAGRGLQLLFYSVGIGQISSEVPQNLSASRPQDRQFILSSKKLLLSDSGFYLCAWSLAGVKIRFFGPGTRLTVL.